The clone carrying this T cell receptor beta chain was counted at least ten times. Its specificity is unknown. These data are taken from a study of cytomegalovirus exposure and HLA in healthy donors. 60 Vbeta and 13 Jbeta primers were used in PCR. Sequencing used immunoSEQ multiplex PCR; TCRdb keeps in-frame clones, though not all of them. The table shows around 150,000 clones, with 60% to 80% occurring only once. Broader study findings: Later work found most CMV-associated TCR beta chains apparently HLA-restricted. The authors later found TCR association rates varying by HLA locus, with DRB1 most and HLA-C fewest.

The receptor was derived from a woman aged 40 to 50 in good health and CMV-seropositive. The specimen sequenced was PBMCs.

The DNA for the CDR3 is TGTGCCAGTCGGGGACAGAACACTGAAGCTTTCTTT. Translating it yields CASRGQNTEAFF. V usage is TRBV25-1 and J usage is TRBJ1-1, with TRBD1 as a possible D gene (6 bases). Trimming took off 9 bases at V and 1 base at J, with 9 bases between the two ends. CDR1 is MGHDK, CDR2 SYGVNS, per germline. This CDR3 has 12 residues.